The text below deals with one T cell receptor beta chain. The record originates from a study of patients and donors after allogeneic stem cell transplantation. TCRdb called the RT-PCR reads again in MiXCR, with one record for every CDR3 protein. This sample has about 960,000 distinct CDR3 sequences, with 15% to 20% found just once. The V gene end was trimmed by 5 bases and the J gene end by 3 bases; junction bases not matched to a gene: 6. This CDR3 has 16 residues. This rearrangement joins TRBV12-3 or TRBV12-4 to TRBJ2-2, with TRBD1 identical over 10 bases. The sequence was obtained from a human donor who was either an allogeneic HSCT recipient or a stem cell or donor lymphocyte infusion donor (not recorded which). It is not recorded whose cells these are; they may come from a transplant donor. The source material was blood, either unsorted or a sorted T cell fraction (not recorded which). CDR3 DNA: TGTGCCAGCAGTCATCCGGGACAGGGGTACACCGGGGAGCTGTTTTTT. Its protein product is CASSHPGQGYTGELFF.